The 20 T cell receptor beta chains below all came from one sample that was sequenced in a study of cytomegalovirus exposure and HLA in healthy donors. 60 Vbeta and 13 Jbeta primers were used in PCR. The data were produced by immunoSEQ multiplex PCR, yet TCRdb's version contains in-frame clones alone and is incomplete. The sample lists some 80,000 clones, about 80% seen once, with about 3.5% in the top ten. What was sequenced was PBMCs. These receptors were collected from a man aged 40-49 years in good health and CMV-seronegative.

This rearrangement joins TRBV6-1 to TRBJ2-5; 11 nucleotides match TRBD1. This CDR3 has 17 amino acids. Germline V lookup: CDR1 MNHNS, CDR2 SASEGT. Trimming took 3 bases from V and 4 from J; bases not matched to a gene: 10. The DNA of the CDR3 is TGTGCCAGCAGTGAGAAGCCGGGACAGGGGGTGGGAGAGACCCAGTACTTC. As protein: CASSEKPGQGVGETQYF.

For the CDR3, the DNA is TGTGCCAGCAGACGGACAGGGACTAACTATGGCTACACCTTC. This translates into CASRRTGTNYGYTF. The chain uses TRBV6-5 and TRBJ1-2, with 8 bases lining up with TRBD1. Germline V lookup: CDR1 MNHEY, CDR2 SVGAGI. The CDR3 runs 14 residues. The V gene end was trimmed by 6 bases and the J gene end by 0 bases; junction bases not matched to a gene: 3.

The chain has TRBV9 and TRBJ2-7, with 8 bases fitting TRBD1. V lost 1 base, J lost 2 bases, and 2 bases stayed unmatched. The CDR3 is made up of 14 amino acids. Germline CDR1 reads SGDLS; CDR2 reads YYNGEE. CDR3 bases: TGTGCCAGCAGCGTAACAGGGGGTCCCTACGAGCAGTACTTC. Protein sequence: CASSVTGGPYEQYF.

The table lists this clone with a few counts. This chain joins TRBV6-5 and TRBJ1-4; possibly TRBD1 for D (5 bases). Per the germline V gene, CDR1 is MNHEY and CDR2 is SVGAGI. The V gene lost 4 bases and the J gene lost 8 bases, with 14 bases spanning the gap. This CDR3 is 14 amino acids long. The CDR3 here is CASSLGRFPEKLFF. The CDR3 DNA is TGTGCCAGCAGTTTGGGGCGGTTCCCGGAAAAACTGTTTTTT.

The chain has TRBV30 and TRBJ1-1; D gene ambiguous. The CDR3 is 12 residues long. V lost 2 bases, J lost 5 bases, and 9 bases lay in between. Per the germline V gene, CDR1 is GTSNPN and CDR2 is SVGIG (reference sequence). CDR3 protein: CAWSLGITEAFF. CDR3 coding DNA: TGTGCCTGGAGTCTCGGGATTACTGAAGCTTTCTTT.

The chain carries TRBV6-4 and TRBJ2-2; 14 nucleotides agree with TRBD2. Germline trimming cut 3 bases from V and 2 bases from J; bases unmatched to any gene: 5. The CDR3 has 18 residues. The germline V gene encodes CDR1 MRHNA and CDR2 SNTAGT. The CDR3 loop is CASSEKTSGGANTGELFF. CDR3 coding DNA: TGTGCCAGCAGTGAAAAGACTAGCGGGGGGGCCAACACCGGGGAGCTGTTTTTT.

V gene TRBV27 combines with J gene TRBJ1-4; D call uncertain. The CDR3 runs 19 residues. The germline CDR1 and CDR2 sequences are MNHEY and SMNVEV (reference sequence). Trimming cost V 5 bases and J 0 bases, with 22 bases left between them. The CDR3, as DNA: TGTGCCAGCAGTACCGCACGGGTGCTAGGAGTCGCAACTAATGAAAAACTGTTTTTT. Amino acid sequence: CASSTARVLGVATNEKLFF.

This clone was recorded a few times. Additional DNA sequences in this sample encode the identical CDR3. V is TRBV20-1 and J is TRBJ2-7; tentative D call: TRBD2 (6 bases). V shed 5 bases and J shed 4 bases, with 6 bases lying between them. Germline V CDR1 and CDR2: DFQATT, SNEGSKA (reference sequence). This CDR3 is built from 10 residues. Here the CDR3 reads CSAGGYEQYF. DNA of the CDR3: TGCAGTGCTGGGGGGTACGAGCAGTACTTC.

The V gene is TRBV27, the J gene TRBJ1-1; tentatively, D is TRBD1 (5 bases). CDR3 length: 14 amino acids. V was trimmed by 8 bases and J by 1 base, leaving 14 bases between them. Germline V lookup: CDR1 MNHEY, CDR2 SMNVEV (reference sequence). CDR3 sequence (DNA): TGTGCCAGCGGAAAACAGGAATCGAACACTGAAGCTTTCTTT. Translating it yields CASGKQESNTEAFF.

The J gene is TRBJ1-3, the V gene TRBV30, with a possible D match to TRBD1 (5 bases). The CDR3 totals 17 residues. Germline values: CDR1 GTSNPN, CDR2 SVGIG (reference sequence). V was shortened by 4 bases and J by 8 bases, with 27 bases between the two germline ends. CDR3 DNA: TGTGCCTGGACTCCGACGCCCGGGGGGGGTCGCGGATACACCATATATTTT. It encodes CAWTPTPGGGRGYTIYF.

The J gene is TRBJ2-5, the V gene TRBV2, with 9 nucleotides matching TRBD1. The V gene's germline CDR1 is SNHLY and CDR2 FYNNEI. J gave up 11 bases and V 6 bases, and 16 bases lay outside the gene matches. The CDR3 runs to 15 residues. Written as DNA, the CDR3 is TGTGCCAGCAGCGCGAGGACAGGGGCCCCGTTTGAGCAGTACTTC. Translating it yields CASSARTGAPFEQYF.

The rearrangement joins TRBV5-4 to TRBJ1-1, with 9 bases identical to TRBD1. V was pared by 3 bases and J by 5 bases, with 8 bases of the junction left unmatched. Germline V gene sequence: CDR1 SGHNT, CDR2 YYREEE (reference sequence). CDR3 length: 15 amino acids. The CDR3 DNA sequence: TGTGCCAGCAGCTCAGTACAGGGGGCCGGAACTGAAGCTTTCTTT. This codes for CASSSVQGAGTEAFF. Full variable domain (rest looked up from reference TRBV5-4 and TRBJ1-1): ETGVTQSPTHLIKTRGQQVTLRCSSQSGHNTVSWYQQALGQGPQFIFQYYREEENGRGNFPPRFSGLQFPNYSSELNVNALELDDSALYLCASSSVQGAGTEAFFGQGTRLTVV.

This clone has only a few counts. V gene TRBV18 combines with J gene TRBJ1-6; 9 bases are shared with TRBD1. J lost 11 bases, V lost 2 bases, and 4 bases had no gene match. CDR1 and CDR2 (germline): KGHSH, LQKENI. This CDR3 has 14 residues. The CDR3 is CASSPEGQGTPLHF. In DNA, the CDR3 is TGTGCCAGCTCACCAGAGGGACAGGGTACACCCCTCCACTTT.

The genes are TRBV5-1 and TRBJ2-7; 8 nucleotides match TRBD2. The trim removed 0 bases at V and 6 bases at J, leaving 14 bases unmatched. CDR1 SGHRS and CDR2 YFSETQ come from the germline V gene. CDR3 size: 17 residues. CDR3 residues: CASSLGPSGTSGSEQYF. CDR3 nucleotides: TGCGCCAGCAGCTTGGGGCCCTCCGGGACTAGTGGGAGCGAGCAGTACTTC.

J is TRBJ1-1 and V is TRBV11-2; 8 positions agree with TRBD1. The CDR3 runs 16 residues. With V trimmed by 1 base and J by 5 bases, 9 bases remained unmatched. From germline, CDR1 is SGHAT and CDR2 FQNNGV. The CDR3 bases are TGTGCCAGCAGCTTAGTGTACGGGACAGGAAGGACTGAAGCTTTCTTT. It encodes CASSLVYGTGRTEAFF.

The rearrangement uses TRBV7-9 and TRBJ1-3, with TRBD1 matching 8 bases. J lost 0 bases, V lost 2 bases, and 3 bases had no gene match. In germline, CDR1 is SEHNR, CDR2 FQNEAQ (reference sequence). The CDR3 totals 16 residues. CDR3 amino acids: CASSLTGGGSGNTIYF. In DNA form, the CDR3 reads TGTGCCAGCAGCTTAACAGGGGGAGGCTCTGGAAACACCATATATTTT.

The genes are TRBV7-3 and TRBJ1-3; D uncertain. CDR1 is SGHTA and CDR2 is FQGTGA in the germline V gene. The CDR3 runs 15 residues. V was pared by 1 base and J by 2 bases, with 9 bases between. DNA for the CDR3: TGTGCCAGCAGCTTAATTGGGCTGCCTGGAAACACCATATATTTT. Translated, it gives CASSLIGLPGNTIYF. Full variable domain (rest looked up from reference TRBV7-3 and TRBJ1-3): GAGVSQTPSNKVTEKGKYVELRCDPISGHTALYWYRQSLGQGPEFLIYFQGTGAADDSGLPNDRFFAVRPEGSVSTLKIQRTERGDSAVYLCASSLIGLPGNTIYFGEGSWLTVV.

The J gene is TRBJ2-2, the V gene TRBV18; possible D gene TRBD1, 5 bases. CDR1 is KGHSH, CDR2 LQKENI, per germline. Trimming cost V 3 bases and J 4 bases, with 6 bases left between them. This CDR3 is built from 13 residues. The CDR3 DNA follows: TGTGCCAGCTCACCGACAGTCACCGGGGAGCTGTTTTTT. It is translated as CASSPTVTGELFF. Full variable domain (outside the CDR3, taken from reference TRBV18 and TRBJ2-2): NAGVMQNPRHLVRRRGQEARLRCSPMKGHSHVYWYRQLPEEGLKFMVYLQKENIIDESGMPKERFSAEFPKEGPSILRIQQVVRGDSAAYFCASSPTVTGELFFGEGSRLTVL.

The CDR3 nucleotides are TGTGCCAGCAGCCCTAGCCCACACAGCGTGAACACTGAAGCTTTCTTT. Translation: CASSPSPHSVNTEAFF. The chain recombines TRBV7-9 with TRBJ1-1; D remains ambiguous. This CDR3 region has 16 residues. Trimming stripped 5 bases from V and 0 bases from J, with 16 bases between. Germline V gene data show CDR1 as SEHNR and CDR2 as FQNEAQ (reference sequence).

This clone appeared a few times. The chain joins TRBV6-6 to TRBJ1-4; D is possibly TRBD1 (5 bases). The CDR3 covers 15 residues. V lost 7 bases, J lost 4 bases, and 16 bases lay in between. CDR1 and CDR2 (germline): MNHNY, SVGAGI (reference sequence). The CDR3 protein is CASNPGFVINEKLFF. The CDR3 region has the DNA TGTGCCAGCAACCCAGGGTTCGTGATTAATGAAAAACTGTTTTTT.